One and the same sample provided the 28 T cell receptor beta chains below, sequenced in a study of T cell repertoires in cytomegalovirus infection. The antigens for these receptors are not known. One entry per CDR3 protein, called by TCRdb with MiXCR from the reads. This table has around 900,000 distinct CDR3 sequences, approximately 31% appearing once. Material: cultured CD8+ T cells from PBMCs, obtained from culture after CMV antigen stimulation. These receptors all stem from a human donor in good health (CMV status not recorded). Some clones in this sample may be carry-over from other donors' samples.

This clonotype was seen more than once but under ten times. The chain employs TRBV29-1 and TRBJ2-7; 10 bases match TRBD1. The CDR3 sequence is 17 residues long. With V trimmed by 3 bases and J by 4 bases, 15 bases remained unmatched. Germline CDR1 and CDR2: SQVTM and ANQGSEA. DNA of the CDR3: TGCAGCGTTGATGGGACAGGGGACCCTCGGGGATCGTACGAGCAGTACTTC. Amino acid sequence: CSVDGTGDPRGSYEQYF.

The chain is built from TRBV24-1 and TRBJ1-1; D gene unclear. V lost 4 bases and J 4 bases, leaving 3 bases between the germline ends. Germline loops: CDR1 KGHDR, CDR2 SFDVKD. This CDR3 has 11 amino acids. The CDR3 DNA is TGTGCCACCAGTGAGGGCACTGAAGCTTTCTTT. It codes for CATSEGTEAFF.

CDR3 amino acids: CASFGGQGGGYEQYF. The CDR3 nucleotides read TGTGCCAGCTTCGGGGGACAGGGAGGAGGCTACGAGCAGTACTTC. The chain couples TRBV2 to TRBJ2-7; TRBD1 matches 9 bases. CDR3 length: 15 residues. In germline, CDR1 is SNHLY, CDR2 FYNNEI. J lost 3 bases, V lost 8 bases, and 11 bases had no gene match.

The V call is TRBV12-3 or TRBV12-4, the J call TRBJ1-2; 9 nucleotides match TRBD1. Trimming removed 4 bases from V and 4 bases from J; junction bases left unmatched: 7. This CDR3 comprises 15 residues. The CDR3 coding sequence is TGTGCCAGCAGTTACAGGGGGCTAGACCCCTATGGCTACACCTTC. Residues: CASSYRGLDPYGYTF.

Regarding this clonotype: The junction does not match germline at one end; this may be a read error. The chain links TRBV7-8 to TRBJ2-1; 8 nucleotides agree with TRBD2. This CDR3 has 14 amino acids. Germline V gene lookup returns CDR1 SGHVS and CDR2 FQNEAQ. The CDR3 DNA sequence: TGTGCCAACAGCATTCTACGGGGGGGCAATGAGCAGTTCTTC. This translates into CANSILRGGNEQFF.

V is TRBV4-1 and J is TRBJ2-2; 9 bases match TRBD1. The germline V gene has CDR1 MGHRA and CDR2 YSYEKL. This CDR3 has 15 residues. J lost 5 bases, V lost 4 bases, and 5 bases had no gene match. The CDR3 loop reads CASSPGTGWTGELFF. CDR3 nucleotides: TGCGCCAGCAGCCCGGGGACAGGGTGGACCGGGGAGCTGTTTTTT.

V usage is TRBV7-9 and J usage is TRBJ2-4; 9 positions match TRBD1. V was pared by 5 bases and J by 4 bases, with 6 bases of the junction left unmatched. CDR1 is SEHNR, CDR2 FQNEAQ, per germline (reference sequence). This CDR3 spans 15 amino acids. In DNA, the CDR3 is TGTGCCAGCAGCCCAACGACAGGGGGTAAAAACATTCAGTACTTC. Translated: CASSPTTGGKNIQYF.

The genes are TRBV6-2 or TRBV6-3 and TRBJ2-1, with 7 bases that match TRBD1. This CDR3 comprises 16 residues. V lost 0 bases to trimming and J lost 8 bases; unmatched junction nucleotides: 10. The germline CDR1 and CDR2 sequences are MNHEY and SVGEGT. In DNA form, the CDR3 reads TGTGCCAGCAGTTACTCGAGGACAGGTAATTCGGATGAGCAGTTCTTC. It encodes CASSYSRTGNSDEQFF.

Regarding this clonotype: A much larger clone is a single base away; this may be a read error. The chain uses TRBV7-8 and TRBJ2-1; the D is unclear. CDR3 size: 11 residues. Looked up from germline, CDR1 is SGHVS and CDR2 is FQNEAQ. The CDR3 DNA follows: TGTGTCAGCAGCCCCTCAAAGTTGCAGTTCTTC. This translates into CVSSPSKLQFF.

The chain uses TRBV19 and TRBJ1-5, with 8 bases matching TRBD1. The CDR3 length is 16 residues. Germline loops: CDR1 LNHDA, CDR2 SQIVND (reference sequence). J was trimmed by 4 bases and V by 3 bases; bases with no gene match: 8. The CDR3 nucleotides read TGTGCCAGTAGTATCCCGACAGGGGCCAAAAATCAGCCCCAGCATTTT. Its translation is CASSIPTGAKNQPQHF.

This chain connects TRBV2 to TRBJ2-6, with D perhaps matching TRBD2 (6 bases). Trimming removed 3 bases from V and 4 bases from J, with 16 bases in between. There are 17 residues in the CDR3. CDR1 and CDR2 (germline): SNHLY, FYNNEI. Written as DNA, the CDR3 is TGTGCCAGCAGTGACCCCGGGACTGCGGGGGGGGCCAACGTCCTGACTTTC. Its translation: CASSDPGTAGGANVLTF.

The sample holds a few counts of this clonotype. The chain carries TRBV29-1 and TRBJ1-2, with 9 bases that match TRBD1. The CDR3 is made up of 15 amino acids. V trimming: 5 bases; J trimming: 5 bases; junction bases outside the gene matches: 12. Germline CDR1 SQVTM, CDR2 ANQGSEA. CDR3 protein: CSVPVWTGAEYGYTF. DNA of the CDR3: TGCAGCGTTCCTGTTTGGACAGGGGCGGAGTATGGCTACACCTTC.

Only a few counts were recorded for this clonotype. V gene TRBV20-1 combines with J gene TRBJ1-5, with D unresolved. The CDR3 sequence is 15 residues long. CDR1 is DFQATT, CDR2 SNEGSKA, per germline (reference sequence). Trimming took 2 bases from V and 0 from J, leaving 11 bases between them. CDR3 protein: CSARIGLYSNQPQHF. CDR3 bases: TGCAGTGCTAGAATAGGGCTCTATAGCAATCAGCCCCAGCATTTT.

This sequence joins TRBV28 and TRBJ2-3; 11 nucleotides align to TRBD1. The CDR3 is 15 amino acids. V was clipped by 7 bases and J by 3 bases; unmatched bases: 6. In germline, CDR1 is MDHEN, CDR2 SYDVKM. CDR3 in amino acids: CASTLGQGATDTQYF. In DNA, the CDR3 is TGTGCCAGCACCCTAGGACAGGGGGCAACAGATACGCAGTATTTT.

Notes on this clonotype: One end of the junction varies from germline; a read error may be responsible. V usage is TRBV12-3 or TRBV12-4 and J usage is TRBJ2-6, with D hard to call. There are 11 residues in the CDR3. The CDR3 loop reads CASNGTNVLTF. DNA of the CDR3: TGTGCCAGCAATGGGACCAACGTCCTGACTTTC.

This sequence joins TRBV14 and TRBJ2-1; D gene unclear. The CDR3 runs 14 residues. Per germline, CDR1 SGHDN and CDR2 FVKESK. V was shortened by 4 bases and J by 5 bases, with 12 bases between the two germline ends. The CDR3 coding sequence is TGTGCCAGCAGCCGGAAAGGGTTAGACAATGAGCAGTTCTTC. Encoded protein: CASSRKGLDNEQFF.

This chain links TRBV7-6 with TRBJ1-1; no firm D call. The germline gives CDR1 SGHVS, CDR2 FNYEAQ. This CDR3 contains 16 residues. Trimming took 2 bases from V and 5 from J, leaving 18 bases between them. CDR3 in amino acids: CASSLRVVQYGTEAFF. The CDR3 nucleotides read TGTGCCAGCAGCTTAAGGGTTGTTCAATACGGGACTGAAGCTTTCTTT.

This chain joins TRBV20-1 and TRBJ2-7; TRBD2 aligns across 8 bases. Trimming took 1 base from V and 2 from J; bases not matched to a gene: 1. This CDR3 is built from 13 residues. CDR1 and CDR2 from the germline V gene are DFQATT and SNEGSKA (reference sequence). Here the CDR3 DNA reads TGCAGTGCTAGAGGGCGGGGGGCCTACGAGCAGTACTTC. Protein product: CSARGRGAYEQYF.

The genes are TRBV25-1 and TRBJ2-1, with 8 bases aligning to TRBD2. Germline CDR1 is MGHDK and CDR2 is SYGVNS. The V and J ends lost 11 bases and 8 bases, in that order; junction bases with no gene match: 2. This CDR3 is 10 amino acids long. The DNA for the CDR3 is TGTGCCGTCGGGGGGGATGAGCAGTTCTTC. Its protein product is CAVGGDEQFF.

This clonotype was observed at least ten times. The rearrangement uses TRBV7-2 and TRBJ1-2; D gene uncertain. CDR1 SGHTA and CDR2 FQGNSA come from the germline V gene. V was cut by 2 bases and J by 5 bases, with 9 bases left in between. This CDR3 is built from 13 residues. Written as DNA, the CDR3 is TGTGCCAGCAGCTTAAGGCCCCGATATGGCTACACCTTC. It codes for CASSLRPRYGYTF.

The rearrangement links TRBV20-1 to TRBJ1-5; 10 bases map to TRBD1. J was trimmed by 6 bases and V by 1 base; bases with no gene match: 12. The CDR3 is 17 residues long. Germline V gives CDR1 DFQATT, CDR2 SNEGSKA (reference sequence). The DNA of the CDR3 is TGCAGTGCTAGAGGTTTTGCTCCGGGACAGGGGCGTCAGCCCCAGCATTTT. Its translation: CSARGFAPGQGRQPQHF.

The chain joins TRBV4-1 to TRBJ1-1; D unclear. The CDR3 runs 14 residues. Germline V CDR1 and CDR2: MGHRA, YSYEKL. The V end was cut by 8 bases, the J end by 0 bases, with 13 bases between. The DNA for the CDR3 is TGCGCCAGCCAGAGGATCGAGATGAACACTGAAGCTTTCTTT. It translates to CASQRIEMNTEAFF.

This chain connects TRBV7-9 to TRBJ2-7; no definite D call. V lost 1 base, J lost 6 bases, and 10 bases lay in between. Germline assignment: CDR1 SEHNR and CDR2 FQNEAQ (reference sequence). CDR3 length: 13 amino acids. The CDR3 loop reads CASSLGATREQYV. In DNA form, the CDR3 reads TGTGCCAGCAGCTTAGGAGCGACGCGCGAGCAGTACGTC.

This clonotype was counted only a few times. The gene calls are TRBV27 and TRBJ2-1; D might be TRBD2 (7 bases). CDR1 and CDR2 from the germline V gene are MNHEY and SMNVEV (reference sequence). Deletions cut 2 bases from V and 4 bases from J, with 18 bases between. The CDR3 has 17 residues. In DNA, the CDR3 is TGTGCCAGCAGTTTAATCGGGGGGCCGATAACTTACAATGAGCAGTTCTTC. Translating it yields CASSLIGGPITYNEQFF.

About this clonotype itself: At one boundary the junction diverges from the germline segment, which might be a read error. The chain recombines TRBV6-5 with TRBJ2-1; D unresolved. Germline V gives CDR1 MNHEY, CDR2 SVGAGI. The CDR3 spans 14 residues. CDR3 residues: CTSRSTRSYNEQFF. For the CDR3, the DNA is TGTACCAGCAGGTCGACTCGCTCCTACAATGAGCAGTTCTTC.

V usage is TRBV12-3 or TRBV12-4 and J usage is TRBJ2-7, with unresolved D. The CDR3 sequence is 11 residues long. Between the trimmed V and J ends, which lost 4 bases and 7 bases, there was a span of 8 bases. Here the CDR3 DNA reads TGTGCCAGCAGTTCGACCGTTGAGCAGTACTTC. It translates to CASSSTVEQYF.

The sample holds many counts of this clonotype. The chain has TRBV7-6 and TRBJ2-1; either TRBD1 or TRBD2 may supply D (5 bases each). V gave up 3 bases and J gave up 7 bases, with 10 bases separating them. This CDR3 is built from 13 residues. Looked up from germline, CDR1 is SGHVS and CDR2 is FNYEAQ. The CDR3 region has the DNA TGTGCCAGCAGCTTGGGACCTCTAAATGAGCAGTTCTTC. Translated, it gives CASSLGPLNEQFF. The full variable domain, its missing parts supplied by reference TRBV7-6 and TRBJ2-1, is GAGVSQSPRYKVTKRGQDVALRCDPISGHVSLYWYRQALGQGPEFLTYFNYEAQQDKSGLPNDRFSAERPEGSISTLTIQRTEQRDSAMYRCASSLGPLNEQFFGPGTRLTVL.

The chain employs TRBV11-3 and TRBJ1-2; unclear D gene. Germline CDR1 is SGHNT and CDR2 is YENEEA. The CDR3 runs 15 residues. The V and J ends lost 3 bases and 9 bases respectively, with 20 bases between them. The DNA of the CDR3 is TGTGCCAGCAGCTTGTCTGCTGAATACATAAGGAGCTACACCTTC. Residues: CASSLSAEYIRSYTF. The full variable domain, rest sourced from reference TRBV11-3 and TRBJ1-2, is EAGVVQSPRYKIIEKKQPVAFWCNPISGHNTLYWYLQNLGQGPELLIRYENEEAVDDSQLPKDRFSAERLKGVDSTLKIQPAELGDSAVYLCASSLSAEYIRSYTFGSGTRLTVV.